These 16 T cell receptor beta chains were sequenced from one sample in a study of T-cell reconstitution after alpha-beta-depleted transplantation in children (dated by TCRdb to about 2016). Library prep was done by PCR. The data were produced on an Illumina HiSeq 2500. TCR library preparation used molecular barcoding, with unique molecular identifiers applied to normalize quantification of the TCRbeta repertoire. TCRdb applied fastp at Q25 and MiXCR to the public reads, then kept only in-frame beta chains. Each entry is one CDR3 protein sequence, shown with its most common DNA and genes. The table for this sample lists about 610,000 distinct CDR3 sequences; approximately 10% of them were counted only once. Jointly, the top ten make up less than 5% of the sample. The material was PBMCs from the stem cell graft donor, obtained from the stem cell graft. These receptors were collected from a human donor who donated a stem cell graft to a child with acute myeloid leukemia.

The CDR3 sequence is CASSLGSGSWDEQYF. In nucleotides, the CDR3 is TGTGCCAGCAGTTTGGGGAGCGGGAGTTGGGACGAGCAGTACTTC. The J gene is TRBJ2-7, the V gene TRBV6-2 or TRBV6-3; 8 bases map to TRBD2. This CDR3 is 15 amino acids long. The J segment lost 5 bases and the V segment lost 4 bases, leaving 10 bases of the junction unmatched. The germline V gene encodes CDR1 MNHEY and CDR2 SVGEGT.

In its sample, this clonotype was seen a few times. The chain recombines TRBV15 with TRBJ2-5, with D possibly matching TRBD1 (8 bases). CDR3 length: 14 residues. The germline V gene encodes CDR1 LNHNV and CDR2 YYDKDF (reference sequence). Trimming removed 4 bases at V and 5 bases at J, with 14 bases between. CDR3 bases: TGTGCCACCAGCATAGGACAGGGAGGGGAGACCCAGTACTTC. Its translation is CATSIGQGGETQYF.

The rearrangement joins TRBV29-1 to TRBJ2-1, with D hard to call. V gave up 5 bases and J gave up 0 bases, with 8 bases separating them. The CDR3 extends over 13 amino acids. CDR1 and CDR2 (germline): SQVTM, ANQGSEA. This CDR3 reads CSVSPGSYNEQFF. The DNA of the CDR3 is TGCAGCGTTAGTCCGGGCTCCTACAATGAGCAGTTCTTC.

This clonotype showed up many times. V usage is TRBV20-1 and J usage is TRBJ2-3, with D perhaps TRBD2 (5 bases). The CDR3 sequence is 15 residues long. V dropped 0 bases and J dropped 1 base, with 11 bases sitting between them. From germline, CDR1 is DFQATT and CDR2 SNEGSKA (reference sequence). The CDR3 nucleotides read TGCAGTGCTAGAGATACCAGCGGAGGCACAGATACGCAGTATTTT. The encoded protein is CSARDTSGGTDTQYF.

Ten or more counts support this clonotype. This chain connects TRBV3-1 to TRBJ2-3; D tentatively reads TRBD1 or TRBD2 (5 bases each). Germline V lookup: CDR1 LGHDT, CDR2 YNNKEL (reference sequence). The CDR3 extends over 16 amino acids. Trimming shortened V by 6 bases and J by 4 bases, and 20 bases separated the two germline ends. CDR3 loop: CASSSGTATGSDTQYF. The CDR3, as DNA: TGTGCCAGCAGTTCCGGGACCGCCACGGGGTCAGATACGCAGTATTTT.

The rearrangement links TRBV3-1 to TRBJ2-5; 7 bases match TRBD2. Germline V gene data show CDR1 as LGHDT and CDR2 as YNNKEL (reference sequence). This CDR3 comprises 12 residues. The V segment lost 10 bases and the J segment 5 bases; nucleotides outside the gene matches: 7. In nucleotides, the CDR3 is TGTGCCATCACGGGAGGCGGGGAGACCCAGTACTTC. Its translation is CAITGGGETQYF.

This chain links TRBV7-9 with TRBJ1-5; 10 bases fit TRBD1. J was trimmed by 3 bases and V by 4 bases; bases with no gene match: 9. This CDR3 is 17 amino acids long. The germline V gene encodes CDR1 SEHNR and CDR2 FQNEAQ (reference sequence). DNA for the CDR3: TGTGCCAGCAGCTCCGACAGGGGGCAGGCAATCAATCAGCCCCAGCATTTT. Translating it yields CASSSDRGQAINQPQHF.

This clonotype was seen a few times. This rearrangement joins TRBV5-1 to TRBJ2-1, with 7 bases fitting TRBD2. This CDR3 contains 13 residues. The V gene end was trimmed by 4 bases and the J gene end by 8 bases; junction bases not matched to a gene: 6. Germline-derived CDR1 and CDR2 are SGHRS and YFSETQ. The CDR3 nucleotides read TGCGCCAGCAGCCCCGGGACTAAGGATGAGCAGTTCTTC. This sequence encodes CASSPGTKDEQFF.

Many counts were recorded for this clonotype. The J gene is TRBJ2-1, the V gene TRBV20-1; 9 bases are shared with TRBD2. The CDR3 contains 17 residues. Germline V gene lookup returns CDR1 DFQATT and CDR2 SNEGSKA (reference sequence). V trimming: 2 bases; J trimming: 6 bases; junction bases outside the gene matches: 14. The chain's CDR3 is CSARRGVDSGRRNEQFF. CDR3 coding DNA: TGCAGTGCTAGACGGGGGGTCGATAGCGGGAGACGCAATGAGCAGTTCTTC.

The CDR3 spells CASSLRASGRHQETQYF. The CDR3 region has the DNA TGTGCCAGCAGTTTAAGGGCTAGCGGGAGGCACCAAGAGACCCAGTACTTC. The rearrangement links TRBV12-3 or TRBV12-4 to TRBJ2-5; 11 bases are shared with TRBD2. After removal of 2 bases from V and 0 bases from J, the junction contained 5 bases not matched to a gene. This CDR3 contains 17 residues.

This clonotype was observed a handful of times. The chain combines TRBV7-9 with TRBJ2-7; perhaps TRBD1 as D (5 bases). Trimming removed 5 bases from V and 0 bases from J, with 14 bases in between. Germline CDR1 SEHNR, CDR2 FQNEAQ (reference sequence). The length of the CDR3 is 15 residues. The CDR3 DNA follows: TGTGCCAGCAGCCCCGGTTGGGGCTACTCCTACGAGCAGTACTTC. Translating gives CASSPGWGYSYEQYF.

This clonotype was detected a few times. The CDR3, as DNA: TGTGCCAGCAGCTCCCGGGACAGATCCTACGAGCAGTACTTC. Its translation: CASSSRDRSYEQYF. The chain uses TRBV7-9 and TRBJ2-7; 7 bases are a match to TRBD1. Germline V lookup: CDR1 SEHNR, CDR2 FQNEAQ (reference sequence). This CDR3 is 14 amino acids long. Germline trimming cut 4 bases from V and 1 base from J; bases unmatched to any gene: 4.

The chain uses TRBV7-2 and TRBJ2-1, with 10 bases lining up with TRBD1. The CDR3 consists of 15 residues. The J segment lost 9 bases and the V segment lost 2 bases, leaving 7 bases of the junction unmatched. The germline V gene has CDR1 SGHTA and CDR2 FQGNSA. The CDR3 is CASSLMGQGLPEQFF. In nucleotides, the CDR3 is TGTGCCAGCAGCTTAATGGGACAGGGGTTACCTGAGCAGTTCTTC.

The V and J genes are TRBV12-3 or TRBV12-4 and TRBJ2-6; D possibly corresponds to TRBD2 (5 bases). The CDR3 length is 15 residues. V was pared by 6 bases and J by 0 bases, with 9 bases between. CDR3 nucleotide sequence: TGTGCCAGCAGAGCGGACTTCTCTGGGGCCAACGTCCTGACTTTC. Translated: CASRADFSGANVLTF.

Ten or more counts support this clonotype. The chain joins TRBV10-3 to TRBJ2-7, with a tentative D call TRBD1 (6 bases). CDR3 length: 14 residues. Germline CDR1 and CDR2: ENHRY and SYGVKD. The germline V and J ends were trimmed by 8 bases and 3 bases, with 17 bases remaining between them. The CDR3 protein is CAIGGRGTVYEQYF. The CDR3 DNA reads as TGTGCCATCGGTGGCAGGGGTACCGTCTACGAGCAGTACTTC.

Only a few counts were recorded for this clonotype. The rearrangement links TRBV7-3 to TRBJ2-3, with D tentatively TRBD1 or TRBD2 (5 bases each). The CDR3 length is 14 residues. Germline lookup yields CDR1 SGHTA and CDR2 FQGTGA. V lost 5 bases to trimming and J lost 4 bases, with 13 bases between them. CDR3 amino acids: CASSLGTAADTQYF. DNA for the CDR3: TGTGCCAGCAGCCTCGGGACCGCGGCAGATACGCAGTATTTT. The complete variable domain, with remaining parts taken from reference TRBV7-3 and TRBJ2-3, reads GAGVSQTPSNKVTEKGKYVELRCDPISGHTALYWYRQSLGQGPEFLIYFQGTGAADDSGLPNDRFFAVRPEGSVSTLKIQRTERGDSAVYLCASSLGTAADTQYFGPGTRLTVL.